These 30 T cell receptor beta chains were sequenced from one sample in a study of T cells in women clearing cervical HPV infection. Libraries were prepared by immunoSEQ multiplex PCR; TCRdb keeps only in-frame clonotypes and omits some of them. This listing includes about 28,000 clones. Sequencing was carried out using blood buffy coat. These TCRs come from a woman between 18 and 70 years old with a cervical HPV16 infection that either progressed to CIN3+ or cleared (not recorded which).

As concerns this clone: With the read ending 3 residues before the CDR3 end, the germline J gene is used to fill in that end. The J gene is TRBJ2-5, the V gene TRBV20-1, with no clear D. Trimming stripped 3 bases from V and 1 base from J, with 15 bases between. The germline V gene has CDR1 DFQATT and CDR2 SNEGSKA (reference sequence). The CDR3 contains 15 residues. The chain's CDR3 is CSASSASQPQETQYF. The CDR3 bases that were read are TGCAGTGCTAGTTCCGCTTCACAGCCCCAAGAGACC.

Turning to this clone: The CDR3 goes on 3 residues after the read ends, and that part is filled in from the germline J gene. J is TRBJ1-5 and V is TRBV30, with D tentatively TRBD1 (6 bases). CDR3 length equals 15 residues. Germline V gives CDR1 GTSNPN, CDR2 SVGIG (reference sequence). The ends were cut back, 2 bases at V and 5 bases at J, with 16 bases in the middle. The CDR3: CAWSPRDTFYQPQHF. The CDR3 bases that were read are TGTGCCTGGAGTCCCCGGGACACCTTCTATCAGCCC.

About this clone: The junction does not match germline at one end; this may be a read error. The sequence runs out 3 residues before the end of the CDR3; the remainder is reconstructed from the germline J gene. The chain links TRBV9 to TRBJ1-4, with 9 nucleotides matching TRBD1. CDR3 length: 16 amino acids. From germline, CDR1 is SGDLS and CDR2 YYNGEE. Partial CDR3 DNA: TGTGCCAGCAGCCTCCCCGGGACAGGGTCTAAGGAAAAA. Its protein product is CASSLPGTGSKEK. The whole CDR3 region reads CASSLPGTGSKEKLFF.

Of note for this clone: The CDR3 is cut off 3 residues early in the read; its end comes from the germline J gene. The rearrangement links TRBV18 to TRBJ1-1; D call uncertain. This CDR3 region has 14 residues. Germline-derived CDR1 and CDR2 are KGHSH and LQKENI. The germline V and J ends were trimmed by 5 bases and 6 bases, with 16 bases remaining between them. The CDR3 bases that were read are TGTGCCAGCTCAACAAAAGGTCCCCGGGCTGAA. It encodes CASSTKGPRAE. The entire CDR3 reads CASSTKGPRAEAFF. Combining the CDR3 with reference TRBV18 and TRBJ1-1 gives the whole variable domain NAGVMQNPRHLVRRRGQEARLRCSPMKGHSHVYWYRQLPEEGLKFMVYLQKENIIDESGMPKERFSAEFPKEGPSILRIQQVVRGDSAAYFCASSTKGPRAEAFFGQGTRLTVV.

Remarks on this clone: The CDR3 end is not reached by the read, which stops 3 residues before it; the germline J gene fills it in. The chain joins TRBV7-6 to TRBJ1-2; TRBD1 might be the D (5 bases). The CDR3 sequence is 15 residues long. Germline-derived CDR1 and CDR2 are SGHVS and FNYEAQ. The part of the CDR3 DNA that was read is TGTGCCAGCAGCTTAATCGGGGGTTACACAGATACC. Translated, it gives CASSLIGGYTDT. The whole CDR3 sequence is CASSLIGGYTDTYTF.

Comment on this clone: The read is 3 residues too short to cover the CDR3 end, so that end is filled in from the germline J gene. The gene calls are TRBV20-1 and TRBJ2-4, with a tentative D call TRBD2 (5 bases). Germline V gene sequence: CDR1 DFQATT, CDR2 SNEGSKA (reference sequence). V dropped 1 base and J dropped 0 bases, with 10 bases sitting between them. The CDR3 extends over 15 amino acids. The CDR3: CSARAGGLAKNIQYF. CDR3 DNA, as far as it was read: TGCAGTGCTAGAGCGGGCGGGTTAGCCAAAAACATT.

The covered CDR3 bases are TGTGCCAGTGGGATACCGGGACAGGGGAACACTGAA. Its protein is CASGIPGQGNTE. The full CDR3 sequence reads CASGIPGQGNTEAFF. The chain recombines TRBV19 with TRBJ1-1, with 9 bases fitting TRBD1. The read ends 3 residues early relative to the CDR3; the germline J gene fills the gap. V gave up 8 bases and J gave up 1 base; unmatched junction bases: 8. The CDR3 loop spans 15 amino acids. From germline, CDR1 is LNHDA and CDR2 SQIVND (reference sequence).

Notes on this clone: The read is 3 residues too short to cover the CDR3 end, so that end is filled in from the germline J gene. The chain uses TRBV7-9 and TRBJ2-4; TRBD1 matches 7 bases. CDR3 length: 14 amino acids. In germline, CDR1 is SEHNR, CDR2 FQNEAQ (reference sequence). The part of the CDR3 DNA that was read is TGTGCCAGCAGCCCCAGAGACAGGGTCGAAGGT. Its translation is CASSPRDRVEG. The CDR3 in full is CASSPRDRVEGQYF.

Comment on this clone: The CDR3 end lies 3 residues beyond the end of the read and is filled in from the germline J gene. The chain has TRBV2 and TRBJ2-2; perhaps D is TRBD1 or TRBD2 (5 bases each). The CDR3 is 15 amino acids. Germline lookup yields CDR1 SNHLY and CDR2 FYNNEI. The CDR3 spells CASSVQRGVNSPLFF. The DNA read from the CDR3 is TGTGCCAGCAGTGTTCAAAGAGGGGTTAATTCACCG.

With regard to this clone: Read sequence stops 3 residues before the CDR3 end, and the germline J gene provides the missing end. This chain uses TRBV19 with TRBJ1-5, with a weak D call TRBD1 (5 bases). This CDR3 has 14 amino acids. The germline V and J ends were trimmed by 1 base and 6 bases, with 10 bases remaining between them. Germline CDR1 and CDR2: LNHDA and SQIVND (reference sequence). The CDR3 protein is CASSIVQASQPQHF. The CDR3 DNA, read in part, is TGTGCCAGTAGTATAGTACAGGCATCTCAGCCC. The full variable domain, completed using reference TRBV19 and TRBJ1-5, is DGGITQSPKYLFRKEGQNVTLSCEQNLNHDAMYWYRQDPGQGLRLIYYSQIVNDFQKGDIAEGYSVSREKKESFPLTVTSAQKNPTAFYLCASSIVQASQPQHFGDGTRLSIL.

Remarks on this clone: The CDR3 is cut off 3 residues early in the read; its end comes from the germline J gene. The genes are TRBV18 and TRBJ1-1, with 8 bases identical to TRBD1. The germline gives CDR1 KGHSH, CDR2 LQKENI. This CDR3 has 15 amino acids. The CDR3: CASSRGTGGDETAFF. The sequenced CDR3 bases are TGTGCCAGCTCACGGGGAACAGGGGGTGACGAGACA.

The CDR3 spells CASSIQGPHEGGQYF. The part of the CDR3 DNA that was read is TGTGCCAGTAGTATACAGGGGCCCCATGAAGGCGGT. The chain is built from TRBV19 and TRBJ2-4, with D tentatively TRBD1 (6 bases). The CDR3 end is not reached by the read, which stops 3 residues before it; the germline J gene fills it in. CDR3 length: 15 residues. Germline-derived CDR1 and CDR2 are LNHDA and SQIVND (reference sequence).

As concerns this clone: The missing CDR3 end, 3 residues past where the read stops, is filled in from the germline J gene. This chain links TRBV2 with TRBJ1-2; tentatively, D is TRBD1 (5 bases). V lost 7 bases and J 5 bases, leaving 17 bases between the germline ends. The germline CDR1 and CDR2 sequences are SNHLY and FYNNEI. The CDR3 is made up of 14 amino acids. This chain's CDR3 is CASTLRAGRYGYTF. The sequenced CDR3 bases are TGTGCCAGCACCCTTAGGGCAGGGAGGTATGGC.

With regard to this clone: The CDR3 extends 3 residues past the end of the read, so its final part is completed from the germline J gene. The chain links TRBV6-2 or TRBV6-3 to TRBJ2-1; a possible D gene is TRBD2 (6 bases). The CDR3 is 16 residues long. Germline V CDR1 and CDR2: MNHEY, SVGEGT. V was trimmed by 0 bases and J by 0 bases, leaving 9 bases between them. Incomplete CDR3 DNA: TGTGCCAGCAGTTACTCGGGACTCAGCTCCTACAATGAG. Its protein is CASSYSGLSSYNE. The whole CDR3 region reads CASSYSGLSSYNEQFF.

CDR3 sequence: CSALVMTGLNGYTF. CDR3 bases read: TGCAGTGCTTTAGTTATGACAGGCCTAAATGGC. The chain is built from TRBV20-1 and TRBJ1-2, with a weak D call TRBD1 (6 bases). The read finishes 3 residues shy of the CDR3 end, and the germline J gene is used to complete it. The length of the CDR3 is 14 residues. V lost 5 bases to trimming and J lost 6 bases, with 19 bases between them. Germline CDR1 DFQATT, CDR2 SNEGSKA (reference sequence).

Of note for this clone: Read data end 3 residues before the CDR3 end; the end is taken from the germline J gene. The J gene is TRBJ2-3, the V gene TRBV5-1; no clear D. The CDR3 is 15 amino acids. Germline loops: CDR1 SGHRS, CDR2 YFSETQ. The V and J ends lost 0 bases and 1 base respectively, with 9 bases between them. CDR3 region: CASSLAARGTDTQYF. The sequenced part of the CDR3 DNA is TGCGCCAGCAGCTTGGCGGCTAGAGGCACAGATACG. Together with reference TRBV5-1 and TRBJ2-3, the CDR3 gives the full variable domain: KAGVTQTPRYLIKTRGQQVTLSCSPISGHRSVSWYQQTPGQGLQFLFEYFSETQRNKGNFPGRFSGRQFSNSRSEMNVSTLELGDSALYLCASSLAARGTDTQYFGPGTRLTVL.

As regards this clone: Read coverage stops 3 residues before the CDR3 terminus; the germline J gene supplies the remainder. The chain combines TRBV18 with TRBJ1-4; D is ambiguous. The germline gives CDR1 KGHSH, CDR2 LQKENI. This CDR3 comprises 14 residues. V lost 6 bases to trimming and J lost 1 base, with 9 bases between them. This chain's CDR3 is CASSPFGTNEKLFF. CDR3 DNA, as far as it was read: TGTGCCAGCTCTCCCTTCGGAACTAATGAAAAA.

In regard to this clone: The read ends 3 residues shy of where the CDR3 ends; the end is completed using the germline J gene. The V and J genes are TRBV2 and TRBJ1-2; D is ambiguous. Germline-derived CDR1 and CDR2 are SNHLY and FYNNEI. The CDR3 is 13 amino acids. CDR3 bases read: TGTGCCAGCATCGAGGCGCTAGGAGGCGAC. Residues: CASIEALGGD. The whole CDR3 sequence is CASIEALGGDYTF.

A remark on this clone: The read stops 3 residues short of the end of the CDR3; the missing end is completed from the germline J gene. The chain joins TRBV20-1 to TRBJ2-1; perhaps TRBD2 as D (7 bases). This CDR3 region has 15 residues. The ends were cut back, 5 bases at V and 5 bases at J, with 19 bases in the middle. The germline V gene encodes CDR1 DFQATT and CDR2 SNEGSKA (reference sequence). This CDR3 is CSAPPGGRLNNEQFF. CDR3 DNA, as far as it was read: TGCAGTGCTCCTCCCGGGGGGCGCTTGAACAATGAG.

As for this clone: The missing CDR3 end, 3 residues past where the read stops, is filled in from the germline J gene. Within the sample, other DNA sequences also encode this same CDR3. This chain joins TRBV19 and TRBJ2-3, with 10 bases that match TRBD1. The CDR3 runs 15 residues. Germline CDR1 reads LNHDA; CDR2 reads SQIVND (reference sequence). V trimming: 5 bases; J trimming: 2 bases; junction bases outside the gene matches: 4. CDR3 amino acids: CASSSGQGDTDTQYF. The CDR3 DNA, read in part, is TGTGCCAGTAGTTCTGGACAGGGGGACACAGATACG. The full variable domain, rest sourced from reference TRBV19 and TRBJ2-3, is DGGITQSPKYLFRKEGQNVTLSCEQNLNHDAMYWYRQDPGQGLRLIYYSQIVNDFQKGDIAEGYSVSREKKESFPLTVTSAQKNPTAFYLCASSSGQGDTDTQYFGPGTRLTVL.

Concerning this clone itself: The read is 3 residues too short to cover the CDR3 end, so that end is filled in from the germline J gene. V usage is TRBV29-1 and J usage is TRBJ2-4; tentative D call: TRBD2 (6 bases). The germline V gene encodes CDR1 SQVTM and CDR2 ANQGSEA. CDR3 length equals 12 residues. The chain's CDR3 is CSVRSGGQPQYF. The part of the CDR3 DNA that was read is TGCAGCGTTAGGTCCGGGGGTCAGCCT.

The part of the CDR3 DNA that was read is TGTGCCAGTAGTGATCGGGGGGTCAATGAC. Protein sequence: CASSDRGVND. The complete CDR3 sequence is CASSDRGVNDYTF. V usage is TRBV19 and J usage is TRBJ1-2; TRBD1 might be the D (5 bases). The DNA ends 3 residues before the CDR3 does, and the rest of the CDR3 is filled in from the germline J gene. CDR3 size: 13 residues. Germline V gives CDR1 LNHDA, CDR2 SQIVND (reference sequence).

Concerning this clone itself: The read stops 3 residues short of the end of the CDR3; the missing end is completed from the germline J gene. The V call is TRBV5-1, the J call TRBJ1-5; unclear D gene. CDR3 length equals 17 residues. Trimming removed 4 bases from V and 0 bases from J, with 17 bases in between. The germline CDR1 and CDR2 sequences are SGHRS and YFSETQ. Partial CDR3 DNA: TGCGCCAGCAGCAGGTTCCCCCGGACTTATAGCAATCAGCCC. It specifies CASSRFPRTYSNQP. The entire CDR3 sequence reads CASSRFPRTYSNQPQHF.

Concerning this clone: The DNA ends 3 residues before the CDR3 does, and the rest of the CDR3 is filled in from the germline J gene. The chain is built from TRBV11-2 and TRBJ2-1; 9 bases agree with TRBD2. CDR1 is SGHAT and CDR2 is FQNNGV in the germline V gene. The V and J ends lost 5 bases and 4 bases, in that order; junction bases with no gene match: 6. The CDR3 sequence is 15 residues long. The CDR3 protein is CASSRGLAGYNEQFF. The DNA read from the CDR3 is TGTGCCAGCAGCCGAGGCCTAGCGGGGTACAATGAG. The entire variable domain, with the rest obtained from reference TRBV11-2 and TRBJ2-1, is as follows: EAGVAQSPRYKIIEKRQSVAFWCNPISGHATLYWYQQILGQGPKLLIQFQNNGVVDDSQLPKDRFSAERLKGVDSTLKIQPAKLEDSAVYLCASSRGLAGYNEQFFGPGTRLTVL.

CDR3 loop: CASSAGTTSGYNEQFF. The sequenced part of the CDR3 DNA is TGTGCCAGTAGCGCCGGGACTACCTCTGGCTACAATGAG. V and J are TRBV19 and TRBJ2-1; 7 positions agree with TRBD2. The sequenced fragment ends 3 residues before the CDR3 boundary, so the rest is inferred from the germline J gene. The CDR3 is 16 amino acids. Looked up from germline, CDR1 is LNHDA and CDR2 is SQIVND (reference sequence). The ends lost 6 bases at V and 3 bases at J; junction bases unmatched: 11.

The CDR3 reads CASSVGAGVTYEQYF. The covered CDR3 bases are TGTGCCAGCAGCGTAGGGGCAGGGGTTACCTACGAG. The V and J genes are TRBV9 and TRBJ2-7; D is possibly TRBD1 (6 bases). The CDR3 goes on 3 residues after the read ends, and that part is filled in from the germline J gene. The CDR3 runs to 15 residues. Trimming removed 0 bases at V and 2 bases at J, with 12 bases between. Germline-derived CDR1 and CDR2 are SGDLS and YYNGEE.

In regard to this clone: The read gets to within 3 residues of the CDR3 end, and the germline J gene fills in the rest. The chain combines TRBV7-6 with TRBJ2-7, with 7 bases aligning to TRBD2. Looked up from germline, CDR1 is SGHVS and CDR2 is FNYEAQ. J lost 2 bases, V lost 1 base, and 2 bases had no gene match. The CDR3 length is 14 residues. The DNA read from the CDR3 is TGTGCCAGCAGCTTAGATGCGGGGGCCTACGAG. It yields the protein CASSLDAGAYE. In full, the CDR3 reads CASSLDAGAYEQYF.

Remarks on this clone: The read gets to within 3 residues of the CDR3 end, and the germline J gene fills in the rest. J is TRBJ2-3 and V is TRBV2, with a possible D match to TRBD1 (5 bases). The CDR3 covers 14 residues. Per the germline V gene, CDR1 is SNHLY and CDR2 is FYNNEI. CDR3 loop: CASSGRQRDQPQYF. The sequenced CDR3 bases are TGTGCCAGCAGTGGTCGACAGCGAGATCAGCCG.

Details on this clone: The read halts 3 residues ahead of the CDR3 end, with the missing end drawn from the germline J gene. The chain couples TRBV6-2 or TRBV6-3 to TRBJ1-5; 9 bases fit TRBD1. Germline V gives CDR1 MNHEY, CDR2 SVGEGT. V gave up 5 bases and J gave up 6 bases; unmatched junction bases: 2. The CDR3 is made up of 13 amino acids. The CDR3 sequence: CASSVQGAQPQHF. The sequenced CDR3 bases are TGTGCCAGCAGTGTACAGGGGGCTCAGCCC.

On this clone: The sequence runs out 3 residues before the end of the CDR3; the remainder is reconstructed from the germline J gene. The genes are TRBV2 and TRBJ1-5, with 11 bases matching TRBD1. Losses at the gene ends were 7 bases for V and 2 bases for J; bases not matched to a gene: 7. Germline values: CDR1 SNHLY, CDR2 FYNNEI. The CDR3 has 16 amino acids. CDR3: CASIGTGGPGNQPQHF. The covered CDR3 bases are TGTGCCAGCATCGGGACAGGGGGGCCGGGCAATCAGCCC.